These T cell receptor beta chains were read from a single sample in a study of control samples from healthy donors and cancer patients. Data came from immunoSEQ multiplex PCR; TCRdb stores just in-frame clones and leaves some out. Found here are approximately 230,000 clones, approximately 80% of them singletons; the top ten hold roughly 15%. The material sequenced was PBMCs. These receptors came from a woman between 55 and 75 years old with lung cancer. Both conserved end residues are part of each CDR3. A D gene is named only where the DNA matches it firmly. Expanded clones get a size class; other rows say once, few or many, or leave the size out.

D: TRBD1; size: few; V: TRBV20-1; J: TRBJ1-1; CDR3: CSASQIGGGYTEAFF; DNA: TGCAGTGCTAGTCAAATAGGGGGCGGGTACACTGAAGCTTTCTTT
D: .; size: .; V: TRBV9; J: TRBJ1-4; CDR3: CASSVDGQPSTNEKLFF; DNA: TGTGCCAGCAGCGTAGATGGGCAGCCATCAACTAATGAAAAACTGTTTTTT
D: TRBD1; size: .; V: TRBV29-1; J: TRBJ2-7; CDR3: CSAGQGRYEQYF; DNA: TGCAGCGCTGGACAGGGTCGGTACGAGCAGTACTTC
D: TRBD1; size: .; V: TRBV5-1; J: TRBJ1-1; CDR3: CASSGQGISGTGNPFF; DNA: TGCGCCAGCAGCGGACAGGGTATTTCAGGGACAGGGAATCCTTTCTTT
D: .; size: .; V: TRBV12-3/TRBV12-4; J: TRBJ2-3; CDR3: CASSPTSGDTQYF; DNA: TGTGCCAGCAGTCCAACTTCGGGGGATACGCAGTATTTT
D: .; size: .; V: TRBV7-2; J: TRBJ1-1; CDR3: CASSLDSFYTEAFF; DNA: TGTGCCAGCAGCTTAGACTCATTCTACACTGAAGCTTTCTTT
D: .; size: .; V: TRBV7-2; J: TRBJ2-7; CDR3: CASSLGGRVDEQYF; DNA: TGTGCCAGCAGCTTAGGTGGCAGGGTGGACGAGCAGTACTTC
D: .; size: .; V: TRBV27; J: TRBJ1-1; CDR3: CASSQTFGAEAFF; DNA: TGTGCCAGCAGTCAAACCTTTGGCGCTGAAGCTTTCTTT
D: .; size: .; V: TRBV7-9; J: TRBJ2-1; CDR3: CASSPAVTTFAGEQFF; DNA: TGTGCCAGCAGCCCCGCTGTCACCACCTTTGCTGGTGAGCAGTTCTTC
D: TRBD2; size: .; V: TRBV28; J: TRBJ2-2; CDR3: CASSLTDQRDPNTGELFF; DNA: TGTGCCAGCAGCCTTACCGATCAGCGGGATCCGAACACCGGGGAGCTGTTTTTT
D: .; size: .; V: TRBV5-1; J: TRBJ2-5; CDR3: CASSPYPREAQYF; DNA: TGCGCCAGCAGCCCGTACCCCCGAGAGGCCCAGTACTTC
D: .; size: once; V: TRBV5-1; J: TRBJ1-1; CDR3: CASSLATGRANTEAFF; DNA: TGCGCCAGCAGCTTGGCAACAGGCCGAGCGAACACTGAAGCTTTCTTT
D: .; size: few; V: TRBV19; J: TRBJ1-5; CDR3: CASSPYSNQPQHF; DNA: TGTGCCAGTAGCCCATATAGCAATCAGCCCCAGCATTTT
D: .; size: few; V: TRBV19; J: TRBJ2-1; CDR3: CASTSSGRNSYNEQFF; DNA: TGTGCCAGTACTTCTTCGGGGCGGAACTCCTACAATGAGCAGTTCTTC
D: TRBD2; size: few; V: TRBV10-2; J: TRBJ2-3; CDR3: CASSPLRLAGGYSADTQYF; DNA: TGCGCCAGCAGCCCCCTTAGACTAGCGGGGGGCTATTCTGCCGATACGCAGTATTTT
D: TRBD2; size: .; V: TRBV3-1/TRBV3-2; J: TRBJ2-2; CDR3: CASSAGGPVTGELFF; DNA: TGTGCCAGCAGTGCGGGGGGGCCGGTAACCGGGGAGCTGTTTTTT
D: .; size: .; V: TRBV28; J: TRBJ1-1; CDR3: CAITRQAGTEAFF; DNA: TGTGCCATTACTCGACAGGCGGGCACTGAAGCTTTCTTT
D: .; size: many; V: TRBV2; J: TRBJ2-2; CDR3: CASSGVGDRMLFF; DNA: TGTGCCAGCAGTGGGGTGGGGGACCGGATGTTGTTTTTT
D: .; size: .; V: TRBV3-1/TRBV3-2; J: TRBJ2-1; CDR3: CASSPMGTSPYNEQFF; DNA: TGTGCCAGCAGCCCGATGGGAACTAGCCCCTACAATGAGCAGTTCTTC
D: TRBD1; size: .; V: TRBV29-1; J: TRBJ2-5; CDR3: CSVGSLGTAETQYF; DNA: TGCAGCGTTGGGTCATTGGGGACAGCAGAGACCCAGTACTTC
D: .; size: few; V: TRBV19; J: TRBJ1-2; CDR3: CASRQAYGYTF; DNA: TGTGCCAGTAGGCAAGCCTATGGCTACACCTTC
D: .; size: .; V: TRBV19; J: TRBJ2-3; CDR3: CASTPGSSDTQYF; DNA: TGTGCCAGTACCCCGGGAAGTTCAGATACGCAGTATTTT